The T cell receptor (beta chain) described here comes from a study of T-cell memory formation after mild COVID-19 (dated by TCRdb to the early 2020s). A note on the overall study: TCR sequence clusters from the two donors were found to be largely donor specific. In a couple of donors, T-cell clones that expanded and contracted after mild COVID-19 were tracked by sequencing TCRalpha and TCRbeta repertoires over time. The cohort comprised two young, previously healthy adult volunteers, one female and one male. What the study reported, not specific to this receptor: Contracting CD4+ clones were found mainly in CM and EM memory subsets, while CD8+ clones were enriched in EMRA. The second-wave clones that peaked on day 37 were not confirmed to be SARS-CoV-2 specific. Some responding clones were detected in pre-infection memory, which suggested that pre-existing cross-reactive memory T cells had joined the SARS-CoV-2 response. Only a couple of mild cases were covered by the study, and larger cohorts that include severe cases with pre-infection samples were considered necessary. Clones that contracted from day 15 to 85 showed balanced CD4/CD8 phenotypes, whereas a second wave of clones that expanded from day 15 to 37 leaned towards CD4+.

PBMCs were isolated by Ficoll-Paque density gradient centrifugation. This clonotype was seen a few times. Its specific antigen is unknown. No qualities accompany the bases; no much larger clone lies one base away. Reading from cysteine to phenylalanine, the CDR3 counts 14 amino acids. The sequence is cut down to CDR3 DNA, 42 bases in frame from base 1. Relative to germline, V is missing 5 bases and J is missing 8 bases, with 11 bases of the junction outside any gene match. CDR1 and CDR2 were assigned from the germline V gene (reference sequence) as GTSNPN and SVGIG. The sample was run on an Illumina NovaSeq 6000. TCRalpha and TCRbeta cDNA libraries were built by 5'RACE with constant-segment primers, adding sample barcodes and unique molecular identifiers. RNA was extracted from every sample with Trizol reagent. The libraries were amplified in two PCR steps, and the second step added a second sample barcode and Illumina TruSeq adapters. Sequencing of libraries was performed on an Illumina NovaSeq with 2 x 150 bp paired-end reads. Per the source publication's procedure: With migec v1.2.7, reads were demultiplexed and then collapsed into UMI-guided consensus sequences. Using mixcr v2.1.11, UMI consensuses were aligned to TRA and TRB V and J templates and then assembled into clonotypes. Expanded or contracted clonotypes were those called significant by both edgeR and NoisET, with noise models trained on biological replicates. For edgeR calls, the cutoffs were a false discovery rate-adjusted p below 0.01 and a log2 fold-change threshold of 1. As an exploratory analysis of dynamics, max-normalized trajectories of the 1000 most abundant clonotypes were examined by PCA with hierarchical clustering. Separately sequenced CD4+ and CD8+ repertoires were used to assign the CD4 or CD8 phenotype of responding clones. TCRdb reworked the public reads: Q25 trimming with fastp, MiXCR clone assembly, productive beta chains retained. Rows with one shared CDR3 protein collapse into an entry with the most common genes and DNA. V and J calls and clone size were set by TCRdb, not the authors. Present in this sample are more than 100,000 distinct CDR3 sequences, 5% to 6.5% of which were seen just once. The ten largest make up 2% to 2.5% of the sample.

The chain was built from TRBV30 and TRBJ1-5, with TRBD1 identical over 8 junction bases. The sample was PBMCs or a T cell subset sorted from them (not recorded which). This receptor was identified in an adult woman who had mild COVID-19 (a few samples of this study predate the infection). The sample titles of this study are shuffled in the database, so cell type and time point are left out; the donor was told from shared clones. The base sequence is TGTGCCTGGGATCGGCAGGGGGCGAGGGAGCCCCAGCATTTT. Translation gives CAWDRQGAREPQHF.